Below are 32 T cell receptor beta chains sequenced from a single sample in a study of OX40 agonist ivuxolimab in advanced cancers. Clones were read by immunoSEQ multiplex PCR, and TCRdb kept only the in-frame ones, dropping some. Of some 100,000 clones listed, 89% are singletons. The sample was CD4+ or CD8+ T cells sorted from blood, taken in a trial of the OX40 agonist ivuxolimab. The source is an adult with an advanced solid tumor such as melanoma, head and neck, liver or kidney cancer.

This chain connects TRBV2 to TRBJ2-7; D is possibly TRBD2 (6 bases). Germline loops: CDR1 SNHLY, CDR2 FYNNEI. V was cut by 9 bases and J by 2 bases, with 14 bases left in between. The CDR3 totals 13 residues. The CDR3 loop reads CASFRDFAYEQYF. The CDR3, as DNA: TGTGCCAGTTTCAGGGACTTTGCCTACGAGCAGTACTTC.

The chain carries TRBV10-3 and TRBJ1-5; tentative D call: TRBD1 (5 bases). V lost 5 bases and J lost 0, with 8 bases in between. Germline V lookup: CDR1 ENHRY, CDR2 SYGVKD. The CDR3 totals 14 residues. The CDR3 region has the DNA TGTGCCATCAGTAAGGACAATAGCAATCAGCCCCAGCATTTT. It yields the protein CAISKDNSNQPQHF.

V usage is TRBV28 and J usage is TRBJ2-3, with 10 bases that match TRBD2. V shed 9 bases, J shed 0 bases, and the junction held 6 bases outside the gene matches. The germline V gene encodes CDR1 MDHEN and CDR2 SYDVKM. CDR3 length: 15 amino acids. CDR3 nucleotides: TGTGCCAGTATAGCGGGAGGCCTCAGCACAGATACGCAGTATTTT. Its translation: CASIAGGLSTDTQYF. The variable domain in full, with the rest retrieved from reference TRBV28 and TRBJ2-3, is DVKVTQSSRYLVKRTGEKVFLECVQDMDHENMFWYRQDPGLGLRLIYFSYDVKMKEKGDIPEGYSVSREKKERFSLILESASTNQTSMYLCASIAGGLSTDTQYFGPGTRLTVL.

The rearrangement links TRBV5-1 to TRBJ2-2; 10 positions match TRBD2. Germline CDR1 reads SGHRS; CDR2 reads YFSETQ. Trimming at V came to 7 bases and at J to 8 bases, leaving 11 bases not matched to a gene. The CDR3 has 15 amino acids. In DNA, the CDR3 is TGCGCCAGCGAGAAGCGAGCGGGAGGGGATGGGGAGCTGTTTTTT. This codes for CASEKRAGGDGELFF.

The DNA of the CDR3 is TGTGCCAGTACCCCTTTGGACAGCAATCAGCCCCAGCATTTT. As protein: CASTPLDSNQPQHF. V is TRBV19 and J is TRBJ1-5; D unresolved. V was trimmed by 7 bases and J by 1 base, leaving 11 bases between them. Germline CDR1 LNHDA, CDR2 SQIVND (reference sequence). The CDR3 runs 14 residues.

The chain recombines TRBV30 with TRBJ2-3; 7 nucleotides line up with TRBD2. CDR1 GTSNPN and CDR2 SVGIG come from the germline V gene (reference sequence). The CDR3 is made up of 14 amino acids. V was clipped by 4 bases and J by 3 bases; unmatched bases: 7. The CDR3 protein is CAWNRGGGTDTQYF. Written as DNA, the CDR3 is TGTGCCTGGAACCGGGGCGGGGGAACAGATACGCAGTATTTT. Together with reference TRBV30 and TRBJ2-3, the CDR3 gives the full variable domain: SQTIHQWPATLVQPVGSPLSLECTVEGTSNPNLYWYRQAAGRGLQLLFYSVGIGQISSEVPQNLSASRPQDRQFILSSKKLLLSDSGFYLCAWNRGGGTDTQYFGPGTRLTVL.

The rearrangement joins TRBV6-5 to TRBJ1-6, with no clear D. CDR3 size: 13 residues. The V gene's germline CDR1 is MNHEY and CDR2 SVGAGI. V lost 0 bases, J lost 7 bases, and 4 bases lay in between. This CDR3 is CASSYSTNSPLHF. DNA of the CDR3: TGTGCCAGCAGTTACTCAACCAATTCACCCCTCCACTTT.

The chain links TRBV5-4 to TRBJ2-5; D unresolved. The germline CDR1 and CDR2 sequences are SGHNT and YYREEE (reference sequence). This CDR3 contains 12 residues. The germline V and J ends were trimmed by 5 bases and 2 bases, with 7 bases remaining between them. Here the CDR3 reads CASSRSQETQYF. The CDR3 region has the DNA TGTGCCAGCAGTCGTTCGCAAGAGACCCAGTACTTC.

This sequence joins TRBV28 and TRBJ2-3; 7 nucleotides match TRBD2. From germline, CDR1 is MDHEN and CDR2 SYDVKM. The CDR3 contains 14 residues. J gave up 3 bases and V 5 bases, and 5 bases lay outside the gene matches. CDR3 in amino acids: CASSKAGLTDTQYF. The CDR3 nucleotides are TGTGCCAGCAGTAAAGCGGGACTTACAGATACGCAGTATTTT.

This clone appeared a single time. This sequence joins TRBV2 and TRBJ2-1; TRBD2 matches at 8 bases. CDR1 is SNHLY, CDR2 FYNNEI, per germline. The length of the CDR3 is 15 residues. The V gene end was trimmed by 5 bases and the J gene end by 0 bases; junction bases not matched to a gene: 3. The DNA for the CDR3 is TGTGCCAGCAGTTCCGGGGGGGCCTCCTACAATGAGCAGTTCTTC. This codes for CASSSGGASYNEQFF.

The chain joins TRBV7-3 to TRBJ2-7, with 7 nucleotides matching TRBD1. Looked up from germline, CDR1 is SGHTA and CDR2 is FQGTGA. This CDR3 is built from 14 residues. Trimming took 5 bases from V and 4 from J; bases not matched to a gene: 8. CDR3 nucleotides: TGTGCCAGCAGCGCGACAGGGTCGGGTTACGAGCAGTACTTC. It is translated as CASSATGSGYEQYF.

The rearrangement joins TRBV5-1 to TRBJ2-5; TRBD1 agrees at 11 bases. The CDR3 totals 15 residues. Germline values: CDR1 SGHRS, CDR2 YFSETQ. Losses at the gene ends were 0 bases for V and 5 bases for J; bases not matched to a gene: 3. The CDR3 sequence: CASSLGDRGTETQYF. The CDR3 DNA reads TGCGCCAGCAGCTTGGGGGACAGGGGGACGGAGACCCAGTACTTC.

This clone was counted between two and nine times. The chain couples TRBV19 to TRBJ1-1; TRBD1 is a possible D gene (6 bases). Germline loops: CDR1 LNHDA, CDR2 SQIVND (reference sequence). V dropped 4 bases and J dropped 2 bases, with 8 bases sitting between them. The CDR3 covers 13 residues. CDR3 DNA: TGTGCCAGTAGTAGGACAGTAAACACTGAAGCTTTCTTT. This encodes CASSRTVNTEAFF.

This chain connects TRBV7-9 to TRBJ2-2; possible D gene TRBD1, 6 bases. There are 14 residues in the CDR3. Trimming shortened V by 5 bases and J by 7 bases, and 14 bases separated the two germline ends. CDR1 is SEHNR, CDR2 FQNEAQ, per germline (reference sequence). The CDR3 bases are TGTGCCAGCAGCCCGGACAGATTCTTCGGGGAGCTGTTTTTT. It yields the protein CASSPDRFFGELFF.

CDR3 residues: CASSPNSAIYGYTF. DNA of the CDR3: TGCGCCAGCAGCCCCAATAGCGCTATCTATGGCTACACCTTC. The J gene is TRBJ1-2, the V gene TRBV5-1; no clear D gene. Germline V CDR1 and CDR2: SGHRS, YFSETQ. The V and J ends lost 4 bases and 4 bases respectively, with 14 bases between them. CDR3 length: 14 residues.

J is TRBJ2-2 and V is TRBV7-9, with D unresolved. CDR1 SEHNR and CDR2 FQNEAQ come from the germline V gene (reference sequence). V lost 1 base and J 4 bases, leaving 1 base between the germline ends. The CDR3 contains 12 residues. The CDR3 loop is CASSLGTGELFF. The CDR3 DNA is TGTGCCAGCAGCTTAGGCACCGGGGAGCTGTTTTTT. Full variable domain (remainder filled in from reference TRBV7-9 and TRBJ2-2): DTGVSQNPRHKITKRGQNVTFRCDPISEHNRLYWYRQTLGQGPEFLTYFQNEAQLEKSRLLSDRFSAERPKGSFSTLEIQRTEQGDSAMYLCASSLGTGELFFGEGSRLTVL.

This clone turned up a few times. The rearrangement joins TRBV5-5 to TRBJ2-1; D remains unclear. From germline, CDR1 is SGHKS and CDR2 YYEKEE (reference sequence). Trimming took 0 bases from V and 4 from J, leaving 8 bases between them. The CDR3 has 14 amino acids. CDR3 in amino acids: CASSLDGFYNEQFF. In DNA form, the CDR3 reads TGTGCCAGCAGCTTGGACGGATTTTACAATGAGCAGTTCTTC.

The chain employs TRBV11-2 and TRBJ2-2, with TRBD2 identical over 8 bases. The CDR3 sequence is 16 residues long. J gave up 1 base and V 1 base, and 2 bases lay outside the gene matches. The V gene's germline CDR1 is SGHAT and CDR2 FQNNGV. CDR3 amino acids: CASSLGAGGNTGELFF. The CDR3 DNA is TGTGCCAGCAGCTTAGGTGCGGGGGGGAACACCGGGGAGCTGTTTTTT. Full variable domain (outside the CDR3, taken from reference TRBV11-2 and TRBJ2-2): EAGVAQSPRYKIIEKRQSVAFWCNPISGHATLYWYQQILGQGPKLLIQFQNNGVVDDSQLPKDRFSAERLKGVDSTLKIQPAKLEDSAVYLCASSLGAGGNTGELFFGEGSRLTVL.

This clone was detected only once. This chain uses TRBV27 with TRBJ2-7, with D possibly being TRBD1 or TRBD2 (6 bases each). The germline gives CDR1 MNHEY, CDR2 SMNVEV (reference sequence). The V end was cut by 3 bases, the J end by 6 bases, with 9 bases between. There are 12 residues in the CDR3. The CDR3: CASSFRGAEQYF. The CDR3 DNA reads TGTGCCAGCAGTTTTAGGGGGGCCGAGCAGTACTTC.

This rearrangement joins TRBV15 to TRBJ1-2; no reliable D call. CDR1 is LNHNV and CDR2 is YYDKDF in the germline V gene (reference sequence). The CDR3 runs 15 residues. The V end was cut by 0 bases, the J end by 2 bases, with 10 bases between. This CDR3 reads CATSREALSNYGYTF. The CDR3 bases are TGTGCCACCAGCAGAGAGGCACTCTCAAACTATGGCTACACCTTC.

The chain recombines TRBV9 with TRBJ1-1; D remains unclear. The CDR3 consists of 13 residues. Germline V gene lookup returns CDR1 SGDLS and CDR2 YYNGEE. The V gene lost 4 bases and the J gene lost 1 base, with 8 bases spanning the gap. The CDR3 reads CASSPQENTEAFF. Written as DNA, the CDR3 is TGTGCCAGCAGCCCTCAGGAGAACACTGAAGCTTTCTTT. Full variable domain (missing parts from reference TRBV9 and TRBJ1-1): DSGVTQTPKHLITATGQRVTLRCSPRSGDLSVYWYQQSLDQGLQFLIQYYNGEERAKGNILERFSAQQFPDLHSELNLSSLELGDSALYFCASSPQENTEAFFGQGTRLTVV.

The chain employs TRBV18 and TRBJ1-1; no definite D call. CDR3 size: 13 residues. CDR1 is KGHSH, CDR2 LQKENI, per germline. The germline V and J ends were trimmed by 3 bases and 6 bases, with 11 bases remaining between them. CDR3 sequence (DNA): TGTGCCAGCTCACCTTCAACGGGCGCTGAAGCTTTCTTT. Amino acid sequence: CASSPSTGAEAFF.

For the CDR3, the DNA is TGTGCCTGGACCCTAGTCAGGGGAATTAATAATTCACCCCTCCACTTT. Its protein is CAWTLVRGINNSPLHF. The chain joins TRBV30 to TRBJ1-6; D perhaps matches TRBD1 (6 bases). CDR3 size: 16 residues. Germline V gene lookup returns CDR1 GTSNPN and CDR2 SVGIG (reference sequence). V was cut by 4 bases and J by 5 bases, with 18 bases left in between.

The gene calls are TRBV6-5 and TRBJ2-6; 7 nucleotides line up with TRBD1. In germline, CDR1 is MNHEY, CDR2 SVGAGI. The CDR3 sequence is 14 residues long. Trimming cost V 9 bases and J 2 bases; bases outside gene matches: 4. CDR3 sequence (DNA): TGTGCCAGTCAAACAGGGGCTGGGGCCAACGTCCTGACTTTC. This gives the protein CASQTGAGANVLTF.

The chain has TRBV28 and TRBJ1-5; D gene ambiguous. CDR3 size: 14 residues. The V end lost 1 base, the J end lost 3 bases, and 7 bases lay between the germline ends. Germline CDR1 MDHEN, CDR2 SYDVKM. Here the CDR3 reads CASSLSSYNQPQHF. For the CDR3, the DNA is TGTGCCAGCAGTTTATCCTCATACAATCAGCCCCAGCATTTT.

The rearrangement links TRBV11-2 to TRBJ1-6, with D possibly being TRBD1 (6 bases). Germline V gene data show CDR1 as SGHAT and CDR2 as FQNNGV. V was shortened by 3 bases and J by 10 bases, with 19 bases between the two germline ends. This CDR3 has 16 residues. CDR3 DNA: TGTGCCAGCAGCTTTCCCTCCGGACAGTCGTACTCACCCCTCCACTTT. Translation: CASSFPSGQSYSPLHF. The variable domain in full, with the rest retrieved from reference TRBV11-2 and TRBJ1-6, is EAGVAQSPRYKIIEKRQSVAFWCNPISGHATLYWYQQILGQGPKLLIQFQNNGVVDDSQLPKDRFSAERLKGVDSTLKIQPAKLEDSAVYLCASSFPSGQSYSPLHFGNGTRLTVT.

The chain combines TRBV11-2 with TRBJ2-5; D unclear. The CDR3 is 11 amino acids. The V gene's germline CDR1 is SGHAT and CDR2 FQNNGV. V was pared by 5 bases and J by 3 bases, with 4 bases between. CDR3 nucleotides: TGTGCCAGCAGCCGGGAAGAGACCCAGTACTTC. Amino acid sequence: CASSREETQYF.

This clone occurred once. The chain has TRBV6-6 and TRBJ2-1; D may match TRBD1 or TRBD2 (5 bases each). V lost 7 bases to trimming and J lost 4 bases, with 11 bases between them. CDR1 MNHNY and CDR2 SVGAGI come from the germline V gene (reference sequence). The CDR3 is made up of 13 amino acids. The CDR3 DNA is TGTGCCAGCAATCGGGACGGGTACAATGAGCAGTTCTTC. Protein: CASNRDGYNEQFF.

The chain has TRBV5-6 and TRBJ2-4; 7 bases fit TRBD2. V lost 0 bases, J lost 7 bases, and 7 bases stayed unmatched. Germline V CDR1 and CDR2: SGHDT, YYEEEE. This CDR3 comprises 15 residues. The DNA of the CDR3 is TGTGCCAGCAGCTTGGGGTTCAGGGAGGGCAACATTCAGTACTTC. It is translated as CASSLGFREGNIQYF.

The table lists this clone with a few counts. The CDR3 loop is CASTAGRGGYGYTF. CDR3 sequence (DNA): TGTGCCAGCACCGCAGGGAGGGGTGGGTATGGCTACACCTTC. V is TRBV2 and J is TRBJ1-2; TRBD1 is a possible D gene (5 bases). CDR1 is SNHLY, CDR2 FYNNEI, per germline. This CDR3 contains 14 residues. V was trimmed by 7 bases and J by 5 bases, leaving 17 bases between them.

This chain uses TRBV9 with TRBJ2-3, with TRBD2 matching over 9 bases. The CDR3 spans 16 residues. CDR1 and CDR2 (germline): SGDLS, YYNGEE. J gave up 8 bases and V 5 bases, and 15 bases lay outside the gene matches. CDR3 region: CASSAPGTSRYATQYF. The CDR3 DNA is TGTGCCAGCAGTGCTCCCGGGACTAGCCGATACGCTACGCAGTATTTT.

The CDR3 sequence: CASTGTFYNEQFF. The CDR3 DNA reads TGTGCCAGCACTGGGACCTTTTACAATGAGCAGTTCTTC. The chain links TRBV6-1 to TRBJ2-1, with D perhaps matching TRBD1 or TRBD2 (5 bases each). Germline values: CDR1 MNHNS, CDR2 SASEGT. Trimming removed 7 bases at V and 4 bases at J, with 11 bases between. The CDR3 totals 13 residues.